This T cell receptor (beta chain) comes out of a study of shared clonotypes between healthy human individuals (TCRdb year 2020). Turning to the overall study: A couple of women and a few men aged 18 to 49 years were included in the cohort. For each donor, CD4 naive and CD4 memory were each given three plates, CD8 naive was given two plates, and CD8 memory was given one plate. Blood TCR repertoires of five healthy adults were deeply sequenced to estimate repertoire size and the extent of clonotype sharing between individuals. To increase sequencing depth and limit assay-specific biases, TCR repertoire library preparation and sequencing were carried out by different laboratories using diverse techniques. Per donor, leukapheresis produced somewhere between about 0.9 and 9.5 billion PBMCs.

In the germline V gene, CDR1 corresponds to SQVTM and CDR2 to ANQGSEA. V is cut back by 7 bases and J by 7 bases, with 10 bases in the junction unmatched. Its CDR3 holds 14 amino acids, cysteine through phenylalanine. Kept here is only the CDR3 DNA, which spans 42 bases and is read in frame from base 1. This clone turned up a few times. The antigen it recognizes is unknown. Nothing much larger sits one base from this clone, and base qualities are not available. Using the deep immunoSEQ assay, multiplex PCR amplified TCR CDR3 regions from genomic DNA. For each cell subset, the extracted genomic DNA was distributed evenly across all wells of several immunoSEQ 96-well plates, and each plate served as one replicate. For sorted subsets, about 210 ng of genomic DNA, equivalent to 30,000 or so T cell genomes, went into each replicate PCR. Purified libraries were quantified with a Qubit 3.0 fluorometer, sized on a Bioanalyzer 2100, and re-quantified with the KAPA Library Quantification kit. Every immunoSEQ 96-well plate was sequenced on a separate single-read 150-cycle Illumina NextSeq 550 flow cell. The published analysis was carried out like this. Because the immunoSEQ output included only junctional sequences and no quality scores, the filtering could not be the same as the filtering used for full-length reads. To assign V/J genes and CDR3, sequences were annotated against IMGT germline references using PyIR, a Python wrapper for IgBLAST v1.9. Any read was removed if the V/J assignment was weak (E-value above 1e-6), the CDR3 was missing, or the read contained stop codons, out-of-frame junctions, or ambiguous translated residues. V3J clonotypes were defined as sequences sharing an identical inferred V gene, J gene, and CDR3 amino acid sequence. Percentage overlap between repertoires was calculated by dividing the number of shared unique clonotypes by the size of the smaller repertoire. RTK rarefaction, the Chao1 estimator, and Recon v2.1 estimates of unobserved clonotypes were used to assess repertoire richness. Generation probabilities were computed with OLGA for all TCRbeta clonotypes obtained by the gDNA method from four donors. The source is immuneACCESS, and TCRdb retained only in-frame sequences with V and J called. Part of the clones is not carried over; for the studies checked, unresolved V genes explain less than half of this, and the remainder is unexplained. That table is the source of V, J and clone size, and D and trimming were worked out from the DNA. The sample table records about 960,000 clones; approximately 80% of these occur just once. The ten top clones hold around 1.5% of the sample.

What the study reported, not specific to this receptor: Only blood was sampled, and tissue TCR repertoires likely differ from those in blood. Clonotypes shared by all four sorted-subset donors showed higher generation probabilities than non-shared clonotypes. Incomplete sequencing was indicated by rarefaction of sorted-subset datasets, despite the large sequencing depth. Based on pairwise subsampling, the degree of clonotype sharing among donors was expected to be affected by sequencing depth. Estimated clonotype richness was generally larger for naive than for memory subsets. The small number of donors limited the genetic and exposure-history diversity represented. When a handful of donors were compared, the shared fraction of clonotypes was about 5% for naive CD4, roughly 3.4% for naive CD8, roughly 2.5% for memory CD4, and around 0.37% for memory CD8.

The donors were healthy, HIV-negative adults who had no recently reported acute infections or vaccinations. Only Caucasian adults living in Nashville, Tennessee, USA were represented among the donors. Magnetic negative selection was used to enrich CD4+ T cells, after which naive cells were positively selected on CD45RA and the negative fraction became the memory subset. Blood was obtained by leukapheresis, after which PBMCs were separated by Ficoll-Histopaque density gradient centrifugation and cryopreserved in liquid nitrogen vapor phase. Analytical flow cytometry was used to check the purity and quantity of every magnetically sorted T cell population. Genomic DNA was isolated from each sorted fraction and quantified by UV absorbance on a Nanodrop 2000c.

The sequenced sample was memory CD4+ T cells sorted from blood. Taken with the paper, the label for cell subset or site translates to: CD45RA-negative fraction. The receptor was derived from a man aged 18 to 30 in good health. This receptor chain uses TRBV29-1 and TRBJ1-2; a stretch of 12 junction bases matches TRBD1. The CDR3 reads as follows: CSAPLSGQGAGYTF. Read as DNA, the sequence is TGCAGCGCTCCACTCTCGGGACAGGGGGCTGGCTACACCTTC.